This TCR beta chain was recovered during a study of cytomegalovirus exposure and HLA in healthy donors. Study-level background: Researchers previously reported finding 90 million to 130 million unique TCR beta sequences from roughly 180 million T cells. Points from the study as a whole: Using the classifier, cytomegalovirus status was reportedly diagnosed with high specificity and sensitivity. In a later analysis, common viral pathogens appeared linked to several of the most significant clusters.

13 Jbeta primers and 60 Vbeta primers were used for the PCR. TCRdb keeps only in-frame clones here, not all; method: immunoSEQ multiplex PCR. This sample carries under 200,000 clones, about 76% of them seen once, and the ten largest clones take 7% to 8.5%. This clone was detected once. The target antigen is unknown. V dropped 5 bases and J dropped 6 bases, with 15 bases sitting between them. The V gene's germline CDR1 is MNHEY and CDR2 SMNVEV (reference sequence). CDR3 size: 14 residues. The sequence was collected from a male donor in good health and CMV-seropositive. The gene calls are TRBV27 and TRBJ2-3, with D possibly being TRBD2 (6 bases). Input material: PBMCs. The CDR3 is CASSRRHSGDTQYF. DNA of the CDR3: TGTGCCAGCAGTCGTAGACACAGCGGGGATACGCAGTATTTT.